These 20 T cell receptor beta chains came from one sample sequenced in a study of cytomegalovirus exposure and HLA in healthy donors. A multiplex PCR was run with 60 Vbeta primers and 13 Jbeta primers. Clones were read by immunoSEQ multiplex PCR, and TCRdb kept only the in-frame ones, dropping some. Of about 180,000 clones in the sample, over 75% were seen once. The sequencing sample was made of PBMCs. These receptors came from a woman aged 50 to 65 in good health and CMV-seronegative.

The V and J genes are TRBV28 and TRBJ2-2; D is uncertain. Germline CDR1 MDHEN, CDR2 SYDVKM. Trimming removed 5 bases from V and 4 bases from J, with 14 bases in between. The CDR3 loop spans 15 amino acids. The CDR3 DNA reads TGTGCCAGCAGTCTATTAGCCTTGGGCACCGGGGAGCTGTTTTTT. As protein: CASSLLALGTGELFF.

This chain connects TRBV11-3 to TRBJ1-6, with 10 positions matching TRBD1. The V and J ends lost 10 bases and 8 bases, in that order; junction bases with no gene match: 8. Per germline, CDR1 SGHNT and CDR2 YENEEA. This CDR3 has 14 residues. The CDR3: CANPPGTGDSPLHF. The CDR3 nucleotides are TGTGCCAACCCACCCGGGACAGGGGATTCACCCCTCCACTTT.

Regarding this clone: No conserved phenylalanine or tryptophan is present at the end of the CDR3, so a read error is the likely explanation. The limits of the CDR3 on the DNA are not certain, so only TCRdb's listed CDR3 is given. The rearrangement joins TRBV28 to TRBJ2-3; the D call in the table, TRBD2, was not verified against the DNA. With termini counted, the CDR3 has 13 amino acids. CDR1 is MDHEN and CDR2 is SYDVKM in the germline V gene. The CDR3 region is CASSLRLAGPYTI.

V gene TRBV10-3 combines with J gene TRBJ2-2, with D possibly being TRBD2 (5 bases). This CDR3 comprises 15 residues. Germline V gene data show CDR1 as ENHRY and CDR2 as SYGVKD. V lost 7 bases to trimming and J lost 1 base, with 13 bases between them. The CDR3 coding sequence is TGTGCCATCACGGCTAGCCTAGGGAACACCGGGGAGCTGTTTTTT. It encodes CAITASLGNTGELFF.

The rearrangement uses TRBV20-1 and TRBJ2-3, with D uncertain. The CDR3 contains 10 residues. V dropped 3 bases and J dropped 7 bases, with 5 bases sitting between them. Germline CDR1 reads DFQATT; CDR2 reads SNEGSKA (reference sequence). CDR3 in amino acids: CSASLNTQYF. CDR3 bases: TGCAGTGCTAGTTTAAATACGCAGTATTTT.

This chain uses TRBV9 with TRBJ2-1; 8 nucleotides agree with TRBD2. CDR3 size: 17 residues. Germline CDR1 and CDR2: SGDLS and YYNGEE. The junction had 12 bases not matched to a gene; V was cut back by 2 bases and J by 5 bases. This chain's CDR3 is CASSVSPGGSGNNEQFF. The CDR3 DNA reads as TGTGCCAGCAGCGTGTCACCAGGTGGTAGCGGGAACAATGAGCAGTTCTTC.

V and J are TRBV5-1 and TRBJ2-1, with a tentative D call TRBD2 (5 bases). The CDR3 runs 13 residues. Between the trimmed V and J ends, which lost 0 bases and 8 bases, there was a span of 9 bases. CDR1 is SGHRS and CDR2 is YFSETQ in the germline V gene. CDR3 region: CASSLGWRDEQFF. In DNA form, the CDR3 reads TGCGCCAGCAGCTTGGGGTGGCGGGATGAGCAGTTCTTC. The full variable domain, rest sourced from reference TRBV5-1 and TRBJ2-1, is KAGVTQTPRYLIKTRGQQVTLSCSPISGHRSVSWYQQTPGQGLQFLFEYFSETQRNKGNFPGRFSGRQFSNSRSEMNVSTLELGDSALYLCASSLGWRDEQFFGPGTRLTVL.

The chain links TRBV28 to TRBJ2-7; the match to TRBD1 covers 10 bases. The CDR3 length is 15 residues. Germline CDR1 and CDR2: MDHEN and SYDVKM. The V segment lost 7 bases and the J segment 2 bases; nucleotides outside the gene matches: 8. CDR3 sequence: CASNRPGTGAYEQYF. For the CDR3, the DNA is TGTGCCAGCAACCGGCCCGGGACAGGGGCCTACGAGCAGTACTTC.

This clone was found a few times. V and J are TRBV15 and TRBJ2-2; 10 positions agree with TRBD2. The CDR3 has 16 amino acids. From germline, CDR1 is LNHNV and CDR2 YYDKDF (reference sequence). The J segment lost 7 bases and the V segment lost 1 base, leaving 6 bases of the junction unmatched. The DNA of the CDR3 is TGTGCCACCAGCAGAGGGCTAGCGGGGGAGGGCGGGGAGCTGTTTTTT. It is translated as CATSRGLAGEGGELFF.

A word on this clone: Other DNA sequences of this sample code for an identical CDR3. This chain uses TRBV5-1 with TRBJ2-5; 7 bases map to TRBD2. The trim removed 2 bases at V and 5 bases at J, leaving 6 bases unmatched. Germline V gene sequence: CDR1 SGHRS, CDR2 YFSETQ. This CDR3 is built from 14 residues. The CDR3 region has the DNA TGCGCCAGCAGCTTAGCAGGGAGGGAGGAGACCCAGTACTTC. Encoded protein: CASSLAGREETQYF.

The chain joins TRBV29-1 to TRBJ2-7; the D gene is possibly TRBD2 (5 bases). Germline V lookup: CDR1 SQVTM, CDR2 ANQGSEA. The CDR3 contains 12 residues. Trimming removed 4 bases from V and 2 bases from J, with 9 bases in between. The DNA for the CDR3 is TGCAGCGTTGGAAGCGGAACCTACGAGCAGTACTTC. It yields the protein CSVGSGTYEQYF.

The chain employs TRBV6-5 and TRBJ2-1, with D perhaps matching TRBD2 (5 bases). This CDR3 contains 15 residues. Per the germline V gene, CDR1 is MNHEY and CDR2 is SVGAGI. Trimming took off 7 bases at V and 4 bases at J, with 17 bases between the two ends. CDR3 sequence: CASKQGLDTYNEQFF. The DNA of the CDR3 is TGTGCCAGCAAACAAGGACTCGATACTTACAATGAGCAGTTCTTC.

Here the CDR3 reads CASSLMTGGQYEQYF. CDR3 nucleotide sequence: TGTGCCAGCAGCTTGATGACAGGGGGCCAGTACGAGCAGTACTTC. This chain joins TRBV9 and TRBJ2-7, with 10 bases that match TRBD1. The CDR3 has 15 residues. Germline assignment: CDR1 SGDLS and CDR2 YYNGEE. The V and J ends lost 4 bases and 4 bases, in that order; junction bases with no gene match: 8.

The chain has TRBV21-1 and TRBJ1-1; no DNA check was done on the table's D call, TRBD1. TRBV21-1 is reported as a pseudogene. CDR3 size: 19 residues. CDR3 region: CASSKVPPLKGDESTEAFF. DNA for the CDR3: TGTGCCAGCAGCAAAGTTCCGCCTTTGAAGGGGGACGAGAGCACTGAAGCTTTCTTT.

With regard to this clone: At one boundary the junction diverges from the germline segment, which might be a read error. The rearrangement links TRBV7-7 to TRBJ2-1; unclear D gene. The germline CDR1 and CDR2 sequences are SSHAT and FNYEAQ (reference sequence). The CDR3 runs 15 residues. The chain's CDR3 is CASSPALVSYNEQFF. As DNA, the CDR3 is TGTGCTAGCAGCCCCGCCCTAGTCTCCTACAATGAGCAGTTCTTC.

The V gene is TRBV30, the J gene TRBJ1-3, with 9 bases matching TRBD1. After removal of 3 bases from V and 7 bases from J, the junction contained 13 bases not matched to a gene. The germline gives CDR1 GTSNPN, CDR2 SVGIG (reference sequence). The CDR3 runs 16 residues. CDR3 nucleotides: TGTGCCTGGAGAGACATTGGACAGGGGCTTTTCAACACCATATATTTT. This gives the protein CAWRDIGQGLFNTIYF.

V usage is TRBV19 and J usage is TRBJ1-2; D is undetermined. V dropped 3 bases and J dropped 1 base, with 12 bases sitting between them. The germline gives CDR1 LNHDA, CDR2 SQIVND (reference sequence). This CDR3 contains 15 residues. CDR3 residues: CASSIKTANNYGYTF. CDR3 nucleotides: TGTGCCAGTAGTATCAAAACAGCTAATAACTATGGCTACACCTTC.

The CDR3 sequence is CASSTGLAGANNEQFF. CDR3 sequence (DNA): TGTGCCAGCAGCACCGGACTAGCGGGAGCTAACAATGAGCAGTTCTTC. The chain carries TRBV9 and TRBJ2-1; 13 bases match TRBD2. This CDR3 has 16 residues. V trimming: 4 bases; J trimming: 5 bases; junction bases outside the gene matches: 6. CDR1 is SGDLS, CDR2 YYNGEE, per germline. The full variable domain, with the rest looked up from reference TRBV9 and TRBJ2-1, is DSGVTQTPKHLITATGQRVTLRCSPRSGDLSVYWYQQSLDQGLQFLIQYYNGEERAKGNILERFSAQQFPDLHSELNLSSLELGDSALYFCASSTGLAGANNEQFFGPGTRLTVL.

About this clone itself: One end of the junction varies from germline; a read error may be responsible. The chain has TRBV6-4 and TRBJ2-7; perhaps D is TRBD1 or TRBD2 (7 bases each). The CDR3 is 14 residues long. Germline V lookup: CDR1 MRHNA, CDR2 SNTAGT. In DNA form, the CDR3 reads TGTGCCGGCAGGGGGGGGGTTAGCTCCTACGAGCAGTACTTC. This translates into CAGRGGVSSYEQYF.

The chain is built from TRBV27 and TRBJ2-1, with 12 nucleotides matching TRBD2. The CDR3 is 17 amino acids. Germline CDR1 is MNHEY and CDR2 is SMNVEV (reference sequence). V was clipped by 5 bases and J by 7 bases; unmatched bases: 12. The CDR3 spells CASSPNIGTSGSNEQFF. The CDR3 nucleotides read TGTGCCAGCAGTCCAAATATCGGGACTAGCGGGTCGAATGAGCAGTTCTTC.